Each of the 7 T cell receptor beta chains below was sequenced from the same sample in a study of identical twins. A single record per CDR3 protein comes from TCRdb applying MiXCR to the 5' RACE reads. Of about 790,000 distinct CDR3 sequences listed, over 15% are singletons. These data were also filed under a second study, of T cells expressing NK-cell markers.

The specimen sequenced was PBMCs. These receptors originate from a woman between 18 and 30 years old in good health.

The chain employs TRBV18 and TRBJ2-6, with D unclear. V gave up 3 bases and J gave up 0 bases, with 9 bases separating them. Germline values: CDR1 KGHSH, CDR2 LQKENI. The CDR3 runs to 16 residues. CDR3: CASSPTGSSGANVLTF. The CDR3, as DNA: TGTGCCAGCTCACCGACCGGAAGCTCTGGGGCCAACGTCCTGACTTTC.

The chain links TRBV11-2 to TRBJ2-7; 9 bases are shared with TRBD2. The CDR3 length is 16 residues. Trimming cost V 3 bases and J 3 bases; bases outside gene matches: 9. The germline CDR1 and CDR2 sequences are SGHAT and FQNNGV. DNA for the CDR3: TGTGCCAGCAGCTTTTCCGGGACTAGCCGATACTACGAGCAGTACTTC. Translated, it gives CASSFSGTSRYYEQYF.

This clonotype showed up many times. At one end, the junction sequence differs from germline, possibly due to a read error. The chain couples TRBV5-1 to TRBJ2-1, with 8 bases lining up with TRBD2. Germline loops: CDR1 SGHRS, CDR2 YFSETQ. The CDR3 sequence is 15 residues long. The CDR3 nucleotides are TGTGCCAGCAGCCTGGAACTAGCGGCGTACAATGAGCAGTTCTTC. Protein: CASSLELAAYNEQFF.

This clonotype turned up a few times. The chain carries TRBV7-9 and TRBJ1-2; 10 bases fit TRBD1. The germline CDR1 and CDR2 sequences are SEHNR and FQNEAQ (reference sequence). CDR3 length: 15 amino acids. The trim removed 5 bases at V and 4 bases at J, leaving 7 bases unmatched. The CDR3 DNA sequence: TGTGCCAGCAGCGGAACGGGACAGGGGATCTATGGCTACACCTTC. It yields the protein CASSGTGQGIYGYTF.

This chain uses TRBV9 with TRBJ2-2, with 9 bases fitting TRBD2. The CDR3 is 15 residues long. CDR1 and CDR2 from the germline V gene are SGDLS and YYNGEE. V trimming: 3 bases; J trimming: 6 bases; junction bases outside the gene matches: 6. In nucleotides, the CDR3 is TGTGCCAGCAGCGCCGGGACTAGCCTCTCCGGGGAGCTGTTTTTT. Residues: CASSAGTSLSGELFF.

A few counts support this clonotype. This chain connects TRBV10-3 to TRBJ1-1; D unclear. The CDR3 contains 14 residues. The ends were cut back, 10 bases at V and 1 base at J, with 16 bases in the middle. Germline CDR1 ENHRY, CDR2 SYGVKD. CDR3 DNA: TGTGCCAGCTTCCGGGAGACCGGGAACACTGAAGCTTTCTTT. It yields the protein CASFRETGNTEAFF.

In its sample, this clonotype was seen a few times. The chain links TRBV2 to TRBJ1-4, with 7 nucleotides matching TRBD1. The CDR3 is 15 residues long. Germline CDR1 is SNHLY and CDR2 is FYNNEI. The J segment lost 0 bases and the V segment lost 7 bases, leaving 5 bases of the junction unmatched. The CDR3 nucleotides read TGTGCCAGCATGACAGGGCGGACAACTAATGAAAAACTGTTTTTT. Amino acids: CASMTGRTTNEKLFF.